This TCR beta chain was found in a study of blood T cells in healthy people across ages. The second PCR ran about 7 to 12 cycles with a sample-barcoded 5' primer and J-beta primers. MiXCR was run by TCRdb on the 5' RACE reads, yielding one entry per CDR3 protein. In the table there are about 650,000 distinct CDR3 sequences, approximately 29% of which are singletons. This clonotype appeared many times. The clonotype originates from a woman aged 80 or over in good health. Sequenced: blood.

The CDR3 DNA follows: TGTGCCAGCTCACCAAGTTACAGGTTCTACGAGCAGTACTTC. Translating gives CASSPSYRFYEQYF. The gene calls are TRBV18 and TRBJ2-7, with a tentative D call TRBD1 (5 bases). Germline-derived CDR1 and CDR2 are KGHSH and LQKENI. The CDR3 sequence is 14 residues long. Trimming left V 2 bases short and J 3 bases short, with 11 bases between.